A single sample is the source of the 21 T cell receptor beta chains below, sequenced in a study of T cells in Graves' hyperthyroidism and ophthalmopathy. TCR beta CDR3 regions were amplified from RNA transcripts. Researchers ran a first-round RT-PCR on the TCR CDR3 using the HTBI primer set. TCRdb itself ran the multiplex PCR reads through MiXCR, one entry per CDR3 protein. The top ten hold less than 4.5% of the sample, which has 600,000 or so distinct CDR3 sequences, about 17% seen once. What was sequenced was blood. The receptors here all came from a woman aged 25-40 years with Graves' hyperthyroidism.

This clonotype was observed many times. This chain links TRBV7-8 with TRBJ1-2; D perhaps matches TRBD1 (5 bases). The V gene's germline CDR1 is SGHVS and CDR2 FQNEAQ. V was pared by 5 bases and J by 3 bases, with 13 bases between. There are 14 residues in the CDR3. The chain's CDR3 is CASSRIGTDYGYTF. The DNA of the CDR3 is TGTGCCAGCAGCCGAATAGGGACGGACTATGGCTACACCTTC.

J is TRBJ2-7 and V is TRBV5-1, with D possibly being TRBD1 (5 bases). Germline assignment: CDR1 SGHRS and CDR2 YFSETQ. CDR3 size: 17 residues. V was pared by 4 bases and J by 3 bases, with 23 bases between. Written as DNA, the CDR3 is TGCGCCAGCAGCCCGATTTCTCTTCCGACAGCCTACTACGAGCAGTACTTC. It is translated as CASSPISLPTAYYEQYF.

This clonotype has a handful of counts. This chain connects TRBV20-1 to TRBJ1-2; unclear D gene. Germline V lookup: CDR1 DFQATT, CDR2 SNEGSKA (reference sequence). This CDR3 region has 11 residues. The V gene lost 1 base and the J gene lost 8 bases, with 8 bases spanning the gap. The CDR3 DNA reads TGCAGTGCTAGAGCGGGCAGGGGCTACACCTTC. Translation: CSARAGRGYTF.

This clonotype was seen only a few times. V and J are TRBV5-1 and TRBJ2-5; 11 bases match TRBD2. CDR3 length: 19 amino acids. J was trimmed by 5 bases and V by 3 bases; bases with no gene match: 18. Germline-derived CDR1 and CDR2 are SGHRS and YFSETQ. The CDR3 DNA reads TGCGCCAGCAGCTCATCCCTCGTGGCTAGCGGGAGGACGGGGGAGACCCAGTACTTC. It yields the protein CASSSSLVASGRTGETQYF. Using reference TRBV5-1 and TRBJ2-5 for the parts outside the CDR3, the full variable domain is KAGVTQTPRYLIKTRGQQVTLSCSPISGHRSVSWYQQTPGQGLQFLFEYFSETQRNKGNFPGRFSGRQFSNSRSEMNVSTLELGDSALYLCASSSSLVASGRTGETQYFGPGTRLLVL.

This clonotype was counted only a few times. The chain carries TRBV12-3 or TRBV12-4 and TRBJ2-2; D gene ambiguous. V was clipped by 4 bases and J by 0 bases, with 9 bases between them. The CDR3 totals 15 residues. CDR3 coding DNA: TGTGCCAGCAGTTCAGCAGTCACGAACACCGGGGAGCTGTTTTTT. This sequence encodes CASSSAVTNTGELFF.

Concerning this clonotype itself: A much more abundant neighbour one base away suggests this may be a read error. The V gene is TRBV6-1, the J gene TRBJ2-5; maybe TRBD2 (5 bases). Germline CDR1 is MNHNS and CDR2 is SASEGT. This CDR3 comprises 13 residues. CDR3 region: CASSRRRQEAQYF. DNA for the CDR3: TGTGCCAGCAGTCGACGGAGGCAAGAGGCCCAGTACTTC.

This clonotype was found many times. This chain connects TRBV2 to TRBJ1-3; no firm D call. In germline, CDR1 is SNHLY, CDR2 FYNNEI. The CDR3 loop spans 14 amino acids. V was shortened by 0 bases and J by 7 bases, with 10 bases between the two germline ends. CDR3 residues: CASSEAPLGNTIYF. CDR3 DNA sequence: TGTGCCAGCAGTGAAGCGCCCCTAGGGAACACCATATATTTT.

This clonotype has a count of ten or more. The chain joins TRBV28 to TRBJ1-1; D is unclear. The CDR3 sequence is 14 residues long. Germline CDR1 reads MDHEN; CDR2 reads SYDVKM. Trimming cost V 8 bases and J 0 bases, with 13 bases left between them. CDR3 sequence reads: CASFTGAVNTEAFF. In DNA, the CDR3 is TGTGCCAGCTTCACCGGAGCTGTGAACACTGAAGCTTTCTTT. Complete variable domain (other parts from reference TRBV28 and TRBJ1-1): DVKVTQSSRYLVKRTGEKVFLECVQDMDHENMFWYRQDPGLGLRLIYFSYDVKMKEKGDIPEGYSVSREKKERFSLILESASTNQTSMYLCASFTGAVNTEAFFGQGTRLTVV.

This clonotype was counted between two and nine times. This chain links TRBV20-1 with TRBJ2-1, with a tentative D call TRBD2 (6 bases). The length of the CDR3 is 14 residues. Trimming removed 6 bases from V and 5 bases from J, with 17 bases in between. Germline lookup yields CDR1 DFQATT and CDR2 SNEGSKA (reference sequence). The CDR3 region is CSARGLTVDNEQFF. The CDR3 DNA reads TGCAGTGCGCGGGGACTTACCGTTGACAATGAGCAGTTCTTC.

This clonotype was seen many times. This chain links TRBV2 with TRBJ1-5; D remains ambiguous. This CDR3 is 13 amino acids long. The V and J ends lost 3 bases and 5 bases respectively, with 8 bases between them. Germline CDR1 reads SNHLY; CDR2 reads FYNNEI. CDR3 sequence reads: CASSEADYQPQHF. DNA of the CDR3: TGTGCCAGCAGTGAGGCAGACTATCAGCCCCAGCATTTT.

The rearrangement uses TRBV29-1 and TRBJ1-2, with a weak D call TRBD1 (6 bases). The CDR3 is 13 amino acids. The ends were cut back, 6 bases at V and 4 bases at J, with 15 bases in the middle. Per germline, CDR1 SQVTM and CDR2 ANQGSEA. The CDR3 loop is CSVQWGGFYGYTF. The CDR3, as DNA: TGCAGCGTCCAATGGGGGGGCTTCTATGGCTACACCTTC.

This clonotype has more than one count but fewer than ten. This chain links TRBV12-3 or TRBV12-4 with TRBJ1-4; 9 nucleotides line up with TRBD1. After removal of 5 bases from V and 7 bases from J, the junction contained 8 bases not matched to a gene. This CDR3 has 15 residues. In nucleotides, the CDR3 is TGTGCCAGCAGTGCCCCACAGGGGGCACGTGAAAAACTGTTTTTT. This gives the protein CASSAPQGAREKLFF.

This clonotype was counted a few times. The chain carries TRBV12-3 or TRBV12-4 and TRBJ2-7; weak D call: TRBD2 (6 bases). The CDR3 is 14 residues long. Deletions cut 8 bases from V and 5 bases from J, with 19 bases between. The CDR3 DNA sequence: TGTGCCAGCCGAAAATCCGGGACTCGCCACGAGCAGTACTTC. Protein: CASRKSGTRHEQYF.

V usage is TRBV7-3 and J usage is TRBJ1-1; D not resolved. V dropped 2 bases and J dropped 6 bases, with 10 bases sitting between them. This CDR3 is built from 13 residues. From germline, CDR1 is SGHTA and CDR2 FQGTGA. The CDR3: CASSLVTESEAFF. CDR3 nucleotides: TGTGCCAGCAGCTTAGTAACTGAATCTGAAGCTTTCTTT.

This clonotype was picked up many times. The chain employs TRBV20-1 and TRBJ2-3; 13 bases line up with TRBD2. The germline V gene encodes CDR1 DFQATT and CDR2 SNEGSKA (reference sequence). This CDR3 region has 20 residues. V was pared by 6 bases and J by 4 bases, with 22 bases of the junction left unmatched. As DNA, the CDR3 is TGCAGTGCCAGCCGCGGACTAGCGGGAGTTATGGTTGGGGGAGCAGATACGCAGTATTTT. Protein: CSASRGLAGVMVGGADTQYF.

This clonotype was seen many times. V is TRBV28 and J is TRBJ1-2; D not resolved. The CDR3 loop spans 13 amino acids. Germline assignment: CDR1 MDHEN and CDR2 SYDVKM. V lost 3 bases, J lost 2 bases, and 7 bases lay in between. As DNA, the CDR3 is TGTGCCAGCAGTTTCGGAGCAAACTATGGCTACACCTTC. It codes for CASSFGANYGYTF.

J is TRBJ2-7 and V is TRBV5-1, with a possible D match to TRBD2 (6 bases). Germline CDR1 and CDR2: SGHRS and YFSETQ. This CDR3 comprises 14 residues. The V gene lost 1 base and the J gene lost 5 bases, with 13 bases spanning the gap. The CDR3 sequence is CASSLYPGVNEQYF. The CDR3 coding sequence is TGCGCCAGCAGCTTGTATCCGGGAGTTAACGAGCAGTACTTC.

This clonotype was detected once. The chain recombines TRBV5-5 with TRBJ2-2; D unclear. With 0 bases removed from V and 4 bases from J, the gap between germline ends came to 13 bases. The CDR3 is made up of 16 amino acids. Germline V gene lookup returns CDR1 SGHKS and CDR2 YYEKEE (reference sequence). CDR3 in amino acids: CASSLAAAVGTGELFF. For the CDR3, the DNA is TGTGCCAGCAGCTTGGCGGCGGCAGTAGGCACCGGGGAGCTGTTTTTT.

The rearrangement joins TRBV6-5 to TRBJ1-2; D is uncertain. Germline CDR1 MNHEY, CDR2 SVGAGI. V shed 2 bases and J shed 6 bases, with 7 bases lying between them. The CDR3 runs to 12 residues. DNA for the CDR3: TGTGCCAGCAGTTACGGTGGTCATGGCTACACCTTC. It specifies CASSYGGHGYTF.

Comments on this clonotype: This could be a read error, since a much larger clone is one nucleotide away. The chain combines TRBV7-9 with TRBJ2-7, with 11 bases aligning to TRBD2. After removal of 11 bases from V and 2 bases from J, the junction contained 8 bases not matched to a gene. This CDR3 comprises 14 residues. In germline, CDR1 is SEHNR, CDR2 FQNEAQ (reference sequence). The CDR3 spells CAGGATSGTYEQYF. CDR3 bases: TGTGCCGGCGGCGCGACTAGCGGGACCTACGAGCAGTACTTC.

This clonotype has ten or more counts. For the CDR3, the DNA is TGTGCCAGCACGGGGGACTATGGCTACACCTTC. Its protein is CASTGDYGYTF. The chain carries TRBV2 and TRBJ1-2; D is perhaps TRBD1 (5 bases). Germline loops: CDR1 SNHLY, CDR2 FYNNEI. Trimming took 7 bases from V and 3 from J, leaving 6 bases between them. The CDR3 is 11 amino acids.